This T cell receptor beta chain is from a study of shared clonotypes between healthy human individuals. The trim removed 8 bases at V and 3 bases at J, leaving 7 bases unmatched. This CDR3 is built from 15 residues. From germline, CDR1 is MGHDK and CDR2 SYGVNS. Profiled with immunoSEQ multiplex PCR; TCRdb holds only in-frame clones, not every one. In the table there are about 2.4 million clones, roughly 93% of which are singletons. Specimen: naive CD4+ T cells from PBMCs. Subset defined: CD45RA+ positively selected. The gene calls are TRBV25-1 and TRBJ2-1, with 10 bases fitting TRBD2. This sequence originates from a man between 18 and 29 years old in good health. Some clones in this sample may be carry-over from other donors' samples. The chain's CDR3 is CASGTSALYYNEQFF. The CDR3 DNA follows: TGTGCCAGCGGGACTAGCGCTCTCTACTACAATGAGCAGTTCTTC.